The next 9 T cell receptor beta chains were all read from a single sample in a study of patients and donors after allogeneic stem cell transplantation. TCRdb reprocessed the RT-PCR reads with MiXCR, giving one entry per CDR3 protein. The sample records fewer than 500,000 distinct CDR3 sequences, approximately 16% being singletons. Sequenced: blood, either unsorted or a sorted T cell fraction (not recorded which). Source of these receptors: a human donor who was either an allogeneic HSCT recipient or a stem cell or donor lymphocyte infusion donor (not recorded which). It is not recorded whose cells these are; they may come from a transplant donor.

This clonotype was seen at least ten times. The chain recombines TRBV6-5 with TRBJ2-7; 10 bases are a match to TRBD1. J was trimmed by 4 bases and V by 0 bases; bases with no gene match: 3. Germline V gene data show CDR1 as MNHEY and CDR2 as SVGAGI. The CDR3 contains 15 residues. The CDR3 loop is CASSYSRQGAYEQYF. CDR3 sequence (DNA): TGTGCCAGCAGTTACTCGCGACAGGGGGCATACGAGCAGTACTTC.

This clonotype was counted a few times. The chain joins TRBV20-1 to TRBJ2-7; 8 bases agree with TRBD1. V lost 1 base and J lost 4; bases outside the gene matches: 9. Germline V gives CDR1 DFQATT, CDR2 SNEGSKA (reference sequence). The CDR3 extends over 15 amino acids. The CDR3 DNA sequence: TGCAGTGCTAGAGTACCGGGACAGGAGCTTTACGAGCAGTACTTC. Residues: CSARVPGQELYEQYF.

This clonotype was recorded a few times. This chain uses TRBV2 with TRBJ1-2; no definite D call. This CDR3 is built from 14 residues. Germline CDR1 reads SNHLY; CDR2 reads FYNNEI. V shed 3 bases and J shed 5 bases, with 13 bases lying between them. In DNA form, the CDR3 reads TGTGCCAGCAGTGATCCGTACGGGATATATGGCTACACCTTC. It is translated as CASSDPYGIYGYTF.

The gene calls are TRBV12-3 or TRBV12-4 and TRBJ2-1; TRBD2 matches at 13 bases. V lost 1 base to trimming and J lost 2 bases; unmatched junction nucleotides: 8. The CDR3 is made up of 19 amino acids. The CDR3 DNA reads TGTGCCAGCAGTTTAGTTAGACTAGCGGGAGGATTAACCTACAATGAGCAGTTCTTC. It is translated as CASSLVRLAGGLTYNEQFF.

The chain employs TRBV7-3 and TRBJ2-2, with TRBD2 matching 11 bases. The CDR3 contains 20 residues. V shed 4 bases and J 6 bases; nucleotides not matched to a gene: 19. Germline V gene sequence: CDR1 SGHTA, CDR2 FQGTGA. The CDR3 protein is CASSSESRLAGPRGSGELFF. The CDR3 coding sequence is TGTGCCAGCAGCTCCGAATCCCGACTAGCGGGGCCAAGAGGGTCCGGGGAGCTGTTTTTT.

This clonotype was counted only a few times. This sequence joins TRBV14 and TRBJ1-5; D possibly corresponds to TRBD1 (6 bases). Trimming took 0 bases from V and 13 from J, leaving 10 bases between them. The CDR3 consists of 12 residues. Per the germline V gene, CDR1 is SGHDN and CDR2 is FVKESK. In DNA form, the CDR3 reads TGTGCCAGCAGCCAAGAATGGGGGCCTCAGCATTTT. Its protein product is CASSQEWGPQHF.

This clonotype was seen a handful of times. The chain employs TRBV20-1 and TRBJ2-5, with TRBD2 matching over 9 bases. The germline gives CDR1 DFQATT, CDR2 SNEGSKA (reference sequence). The V and J ends lost 7 bases and 5 bases, in that order; junction bases with no gene match: 8. The CDR3 contains 13 residues. The CDR3 spells CSGRIAGVETQYF. The CDR3 DNA reads as TGCAGTGGTAGGATAGCGGGAGTTGAGACCCAGTACTTC.

This clonotype showed up just a few times. The gene calls are TRBV7-8 and TRBJ1-4; D gene ambiguous. The V gene's germline CDR1 is SGHVS and CDR2 FQNEAQ. There are 13 residues in the CDR3. The ends were cut back, 0 bases at V and 10 bases at J, with 9 bases in the middle. CDR3: CASSLARSGKLFF. CDR3 nucleotide sequence: TGTGCCAGCAGCTTAGCGCGGTCCGGAAAACTGTTTTTT.

The table lists this clonotype with many counts. One end of the junction is discordant with germline, which a read error may explain. In DNA form, the CDR3 reads TGTGCCAGCAGCTCGGCGGGAGGGAAATCCTTC. Its protein is CASSSAGGKSF. This chain uses TRBV7-9 with TRBJ2-7; 9 bases match TRBD2. The CDR3 runs to 11 residues. CDR1 is SEHNR and CDR2 is FQNEAQ in the germline V gene (reference sequence).